This paragraph covers one T cell receptor beta chain sequence. The method was immunoSEQ multiplex PCR; TCRdb's version includes in-frame clones alone and lacks a portion of them. The repertoire consists of 15,000 to 20,000 clones, with around nine tenths occurring once and the leading ten covering more than 8.5%. The sample is drawn from a study of T cell responses to AZD1222 COVID-19 vaccine. The CDR3 covers 13 residues. Germline CDR1 reads MNHEY; CDR2 reads SVGEGT. Trimming cost V 4 bases and J 3 bases, with 10 bases left between them. This material consisted of peripheral blood, taken 28 days after the second AZD1222 dose. This chain joins TRBV6-2 or TRBV6-3 and TRBJ2-7, with a weak D call TRBD1 (5 bases). This receptor was obtained from an adult who received the AZD1222 COVID-19 vaccine. The CDR3 DNA follows: TGTGCCAGCAGTTCGACCGGACACTACGAGCAGTACTTC. The encoded protein is CASSSTGHYEQYF.